Below are 32 T cell receptor beta chains sequenced from a single sample in a study of blood T cell repertoires in COVID-19. Profiling relied on immunoSEQ multiplex PCR, and the TCRdb table lists in-frame clones only, not all of them. The sample has under 130,000 clones; around 89% are singletons. Sequencing used peripheral blood. The receptors derive from a woman older than 75 with acute or convalescent COVID-19.

This rearrangement joins TRBV5-6 to TRBJ2-6, with 11 bases aligning to TRBD1. The germline V gene has CDR1 SGHDT and CDR2 YYEEEE. CDR3 length: 17 amino acids. The trim removed 3 bases at V and 2 bases at J, leaving 4 bases unmatched. The CDR3 DNA reads as TGTGCCAGCAGCTCCTTGGGACAGGGGGCTGGGGCCAACGTCCTGACTTTC. This codes for CASSSLGQGAGANVLTF.

The V call is TRBV7-6, the J call TRBJ2-7; 8 bases align to TRBD2. This CDR3 is 15 amino acids long. V dropped 1 base and J dropped 2; count of bases not matched to a gene: 4. Germline V lookup: CDR1 SGHVS, CDR2 FNYEAQ. Here the CDR3 reads CASSLEAGETYEQYF. The DNA of the CDR3 is TGTGCCAGCAGCTTAGAAGCGGGGGAAACCTACGAGCAGTACTTC.

The chain employs TRBV25-1 and TRBJ1-5; 10 bases are shared with TRBD1. Germline trimming cut 4 bases from V and 5 bases from J; bases unmatched to any gene: 8. From germline, CDR1 is MGHDK and CDR2 SYGVNS. The CDR3 consists of 16 residues. CDR3 bases: TGTGCCAGCAGTGCGTTTCCGGGACAGGGGTATCAGCCCCAGCATTTT. It translates to CASSAFPGQGYQPQHF.

V gene TRBV6-5 combines with J gene TRBJ2-3; 10 bases align to TRBD2. Unmatched junction bases numbered 2, after V lost 2 bases and J lost 0 bases. Germline V gene data show CDR1 as MNHEY and CDR2 as SVGAGI. The CDR3 sequence is 16 residues long. CDR3 coding DNA: TGTGCCAGCAGTTACGGACTAGCGGCGAGCACAGATACGCAGTATTTT. This sequence encodes CASSYGLAASTDTQYF.

This chain joins TRBV27 and TRBJ1-5; D call uncertain. This CDR3 is built from 14 residues. Germline V lookup: CDR1 MNHEY, CDR2 SMNVEV (reference sequence). The V end was cut by 8 bases, the J end by 6 bases, with 17 bases between. The CDR3 loop reads CASRAGRGPQPQHF. CDR3 nucleotides: TGTGCCAGCCGCGCAGGTCGGGGTCCTCAGCCCCAGCATTTT.

V gene TRBV7-8 combines with J gene TRBJ1-2; D ambiguous. Germline CDR1 is SGHVS and CDR2 is FQNEAQ. The CDR3 sequence is 14 residues long. The V end lost 4 bases, the J end lost 8 bases, and 17 bases lay between the germline ends. The CDR3 DNA sequence: TGTGCCAGCAGCTCAAGTCTTGGAAGGGAGGGCTACACCTTC. Translation gives CASSSSLGREGYTF.

The rearrangement links TRBV15 to TRBJ2-1, with D possibly being TRBD2 (6 bases). The CDR3 has 12 residues. The V end was cut by 1 base, the J end by 9 bases, with 7 bases between. The germline V gene encodes CDR1 LNHNV and CDR2 YYDKDF (reference sequence). The CDR3 protein is CATSRVGGEQFF. CDR3 in DNA: TGTGCCACCAGCAGAGTGGGGGGTGAGCAGTTCTTC. Full variable domain (rest looked up from reference TRBV15 and TRBJ2-1): DAMVIQNPRYQVTQFGKPVTLSCSQTLNHNVMYWYQQKSSQAPKLLFHYYDKDFNNEADTPDNFQSRRPNTSFCFLDIRSPGLGDTAMYLCATSRVGGEQFFGPGTRLTVL.

The J gene is TRBJ1-4, the V gene TRBV29-1, with 9 bases fitting TRBD1. Germline V CDR1 and CDR2: SQVTM, ANQGSEA. J lost 7 bases, V lost 5 bases, and 8 bases had no gene match. The CDR3 loop spans 14 amino acids. CDR3 nucleotides: TGCAGCGTTTCAACCGGGACAGGGAGTGAAAAACTGTTTTTT. Encoded protein: CSVSTGTGSEKLFF.

The chain uses TRBV7-9 and TRBJ2-1; a possible D gene is TRBD2 (6 bases). V dropped 5 bases and J dropped 0 bases, with 11 bases sitting between them. This CDR3 spans 15 amino acids. Germline CDR1 is SEHNR and CDR2 is FQNEAQ (reference sequence). CDR3 in amino acids: CASSQRTISYNEQFF. The DNA for the CDR3 is TGTGCCAGCAGCCAGAGGACTATCTCCTACAATGAGCAGTTCTTC.

The chain links TRBV12-3 or TRBV12-4 to TRBJ2-1, with 7 bases fitting TRBD2. Trimming removed 7 bases from V and 4 bases from J; junction bases left unmatched: 4. This CDR3 region has 13 residues. The DNA for the CDR3 is TGTGCCAGCACCGGGAGGAGGTACAATGAGCAGTTCTTC. Its protein is CASTGRRYNEQFF.

The chain couples TRBV10-1 to TRBJ2-2; TRBD1 agrees at 8 bases. Trimming took 6 bases from V and 0 from J; bases not matched to a gene: 6. In germline, CDR1 is WNHNN, CDR2 SYGVQD (reference sequence). CDR3 length: 16 amino acids. As DNA, the CDR3 is TGCGCCAGCAGCCCATTACAGGGGGCGAACACCGGGGAGCTGTTTTTT. This sequence encodes CASSPLQGANTGELFF.

The chain combines TRBV3-1 (or the pseudogene TRBV3-2) with TRBJ2-3; 16 bases map to TRBD2. The V gene end was trimmed by 2 bases and the J gene end by 4 bases; junction bases not matched to a gene: 9. The CDR3 runs to 19 residues. Germline V gives CDR1 LGHDT, CDR2 YNNKEL (reference sequence). Here the CDR3 DNA reads TGTGCCAGCAGCCAATACGGGACTAGCGGGGGGGCCACGGCAGATACGCAGTATTTT. Translation: CASSQYGTSGGATADTQYF.

The chain uses TRBV19 and TRBJ1-2; possibly TRBD1 for D (5 bases). Germline assignment: CDR1 LNHDA and CDR2 SQIVND (reference sequence). There are 13 residues in the CDR3. V was cut by 10 bases and J by 4 bases, with 16 bases left in between. CDR3 in amino acids: CATGRGTAYGYTF. The CDR3 DNA reads as TGTGCCACCGGACGTGGGACTGCCTATGGCTACACCTTC.

The rearrangement joins TRBV5-4 to TRBJ2-1; D may be TRBD1 (5 bases). The CDR3 covers 11 residues. CDR1 is SGHNT, CDR2 YYREEE, per germline (reference sequence). Trimming pared 4 bases from V and 10 bases from J, leaving 9 bases between. CDR3 coding DNA: TGTGCCAGCAGCGCTGCAGGGGAGCAGTTCTTC. Translated, it gives CASSAAGEQFF.

The J gene is TRBJ2-1, the V gene TRBV3-1 (or the pseudogene TRBV3-2); 12 bases are a match to TRBD2. With V trimmed by 5 bases and J by 7 bases, 9 bases remained unmatched. This CDR3 has 16 amino acids. The germline V gene has CDR1 LGHDT and CDR2 YNNKEL (reference sequence). This CDR3 reads CASSGLAGTVGNEQFF. Here the CDR3 DNA reads TGTGCCAGCAGCGGACTAGCGGGGACGGTAGGTAATGAGCAGTTCTTC.

The chain recombines TRBV5-6 with TRBJ1-5; no clear D. Germline-derived CDR1 and CDR2 are SGHDT and YYEEEE. This CDR3 has 15 residues. V was shortened by 0 bases and J by 2 bases, with 9 bases between the two germline ends. CDR3 protein: CASSLGGYGNQPQHF. Written as DNA, the CDR3 is TGTGCCAGCAGCTTGGGAGGGTACGGCAATCAGCCCCAGCATTTT.

The gene calls are TRBV12-5 and TRBJ2-1; no clear D gene. Trimming left V 0 bases short and J 4 bases short, with 13 bases between. Germline V gene data show CDR1 as LGHNT and CDR2 as FRNRAP. This CDR3 contains 16 residues. The CDR3 region is CASGLVLGQLYNEQFF. CDR3 sequence (DNA): TGTGCTAGTGGTTTGGTACTTGGGCAGTTGTACAATGAGCAGTTCTTC. Complete variable domain (other parts from reference TRBV12-5 and TRBJ2-1): DARVTQTPRHKVTEMGQEVTMRCQPILGHNTVFWYRQTMMQGLELLAYFRNRAPLDDSGMPKDRFSAEMPDATLATLKIQPSEPRDSAVYFCASGLVLGQLYNEQFFGPGTRLTVL.

J is TRBJ1-1 and V is TRBV5-1; maybe TRBD1 (6 bases). The CDR3 runs to 14 residues. The germline CDR1 and CDR2 sequences are SGHRS and YFSETQ. Trimming removed 0 bases at V and 7 bases at J, with 13 bases between. The CDR3 DNA follows: TGCGCCAGCAGCTTGGTAACAGGGATTGGTGAAGCTTTCTTT. Translation: CASSLVTGIGEAFF. The whole variable domain, remainder taken from reference TRBV5-1 and TRBJ1-1, is KAGVTQTPRYLIKTRGQQVTLSCSPISGHRSVSWYQQTPGQGLQFLFEYFSETQRNKGNFPGRFSGRQFSNSRSEMNVSTLELGDSALYLCASSLVTGIGEAFFGQGTRLTVV.

The CDR3 reads CASSPEVSGGRSYEQYF. CDR3 DNA: TGTGCCAGCAGCCCGGAGGTCAGCGGGGGGCGCTCCTACGAGCAGTACTTC. This rearrangement joins TRBV3-1 (or the pseudogene TRBV3-2) to TRBJ2-7, with 9 bases fitting TRBD2. Trimming cost V 4 bases and J 0 bases; bases outside gene matches: 10. The V gene's germline CDR1 is LGHDT and CDR2 YNNKEL (reference sequence). This CDR3 region has 17 residues.

The rearrangement links TRBV27 to TRBJ2-5, with no clear D. The CDR3 is made up of 14 amino acids. Germline V CDR1 and CDR2: MNHEY, SMNVEV (reference sequence). Trimming removed 8 bases from V and 5 bases from J, with 18 bases in between. CDR3: CASSLTLASETQYF. CDR3 nucleotides: TGTGCCAGCTCACTAACCTTGGCCAGCGAGACCCAGTACTTC.

The chain joins TRBV19 to TRBJ1-5; 11 bases are shared with TRBD1. Germline loops: CDR1 LNHDA, CDR2 SQIVND (reference sequence). Trimming removed 7 bases from V and 5 bases from J; junction bases left unmatched: 4. There are 14 residues in the CDR3. The CDR3, as DNA: TGTGCCAGTACCCGGGACAGGGGGTATCAGCCCCAGCATTTT. Amino acid sequence: CASTRDRGYQPQHF.

The chain joins TRBV19 to TRBJ2-1, with TRBD2 as a possible D gene (5 bases). This CDR3 spans 18 amino acids. Germline values: CDR1 LNHDA, CDR2 SQIVND (reference sequence). Trimming took off 5 bases at V and 1 base at J, with 21 bases between the two ends. CDR3 residues: CASSYAGGPPSSYNEQFF. The CDR3, as DNA: TGTGCCAGTAGTTACGCTGGCGGGCCCCCTTCGTCCTACAATGAGCAGTTCTTC.

The chain combines TRBV7-3 with TRBJ2-1; 8 bases agree with TRBD2. CDR1 is SGHTA, CDR2 FQGTGA, per germline. Trimming removed 3 bases from V and 8 bases from J; junction bases left unmatched: 9. This CDR3 is 15 amino acids long. Here the CDR3 DNA reads TGTGCCAGCAGCTTTTCGGGGGGGCCGAGCCATGAGCAGTTCTTC. It encodes CASSFSGGPSHEQFF. Full variable domain (missing parts from reference TRBV7-3 and TRBJ2-1): GAGVSQTPSNKVTEKGKYVELRCDPISGHTALYWYRQSLGQGPEFLIYFQGTGAADDSGLPNDRFFAVRPEGSVSTLKIQRTERGDSAVYLCASSFSGGPSHEQFFGPGTRLTVL.

CDR3 loop: CASSLGTGGYNEQFF. CDR3 DNA: TGTGCCAGCAGCTTAGGGACAGGGGGCTACAATGAGCAGTTCTTC. The gene calls are TRBV11-3 and TRBJ2-1; 10 bases align to TRBD1. The CDR3 loop spans 15 amino acids. V lost 1 base, J lost 3 bases, and 0 bases stayed unmatched. Germline lookup yields CDR1 SGHNT and CDR2 YENEEA. Supplemented by reference TRBV11-3 and TRBJ2-1, the full variable domain reads EAGVVQSPRYKIIEKKQPVAFWCNPISGHNTLYWYLQNLGQGPELLIRYENEEAVDDSQLPKDRFSAERLKGVDSTLKIQPAELGDSAVYLCASSLGTGGYNEQFFGPGTRLTVL.

The rearrangement links TRBV30 to TRBJ1-6, with TRBD1 matching 9 bases. The CDR3 totals 13 residues. From germline, CDR1 is GTSNPN and CDR2 SVGIG (reference sequence). After removal of 5 bases from V and 9 bases from J, the junction contained 5 bases not matched to a gene. The CDR3 here is CAWETGGISPLHF. The CDR3 DNA reads TGTGCCTGGGAGACAGGGGGAATTTCACCCCTCCACTTT.

V and J are TRBV13 and TRBJ2-1; tentative D call: TRBD1 (5 bases). The CDR3 is 16 residues long. The V end was cut by 5 bases, the J end by 1 base, with 15 bases between. The germline V gene has CDR1 PRHDT and CDR2 FYEKMQ (reference sequence). The CDR3 nucleotides read TGTGCCAGCAGCCCCCAGGGTTTATCGTCCTACAATGAGCAGTTCTTC. Translation gives CASSPQGLSSYNEQFF.

The chain combines TRBV28 with TRBJ1-2; 10 bases match TRBD1. The length of the CDR3 is 19 residues. V gave up 0 bases and J gave up 2 bases; unmatched junction bases: 12. Per the germline V gene, CDR1 is MDHEN and CDR2 is SYDVKM. The CDR3 reads CASSLWTGGAQMINYGYTF. The CDR3 nucleotides are TGTGCCAGCAGTTTATGGACAGGGGGCGCACAGATGATAAACTATGGCTACACCTTC.

The rearrangement uses TRBV5-6 and TRBJ2-2; 9 nucleotides align to TRBD1. The CDR3 loop spans 15 amino acids. In germline, CDR1 is SGHDT, CDR2 YYEEEE. The V gene end was trimmed by 4 bases and the J gene end by 4 bases; junction bases not matched to a gene: 5. The chain's CDR3 is CASSTGGPGTGELFF. CDR3 in DNA: TGTGCCAGCAGCACAGGGGGCCCGGGCACCGGGGAGCTGTTTTTT.

The chain recombines TRBV30 with TRBJ1-2; possibly TRBD1 for D (5 bases). The V end was cut by 0 bases, the J end by 1 base, with 12 bases between. The V gene's germline CDR1 is GTSNPN and CDR2 SVGIG (reference sequence). The length of the CDR3 is 15 residues. Here the CDR3 reads CAWSVLQGFNYGYTF. CDR3 in DNA: TGTGCCTGGAGTGTACTGCAGGGATTTAACTATGGCTACACCTTC.

Here the CDR3 reads CASSEGQQVNEQFF. The CDR3 DNA follows: TGTGCCAGCAGCGAGGGACAGCAGGTCAATGAGCAGTTCTTC. The V call is TRBV9, the J call TRBJ2-1; 7 bases map to TRBD1. CDR3 length: 14 residues. Germline CDR1 is SGDLS and CDR2 is YYNGEE. The J segment lost 6 bases and the V segment lost 3 bases, leaving 6 bases of the junction unmatched.

This clone came up once. For the CDR3, the DNA is TGTGCCATCAAGGACACCTACAATGAGCAGTTCTTC. Amino acids: CAIKDTYNEQFF. V usage is TRBV10-3 and J usage is TRBJ2-1; weak D call: TRBD1 (5 bases). V was cut by 7 bases and J by 2 bases, with 6 bases left in between. The CDR3 covers 12 residues. Germline CDR1 and CDR2: ENHRY and SYGVKD.

This chain uses TRBV6-2 or TRBV6-3 with TRBJ1-5; TRBD1 might be the D (6 bases). The germline V gene encodes CDR1 MNHEY and CDR2 SVGEGT. This CDR3 has 15 residues. V was trimmed by 5 bases and J by 0 bases, leaving 11 bases between them. CDR3: CASSNTGYSNQPQHF. In DNA form, the CDR3 reads TGTGCCAGCAGTAACACAGGGTATAGCAATCAGCCCCAGCATTTT.